These T cell receptor beta chains were read from a single sample in a study of shared T cell receptors in the human thymus. Sequenced by immunoSEQ multiplex PCR; TCRdb stores in-frame clones only, minus some. This table has about 500,000 clones, more than 75% appearing once. This sample also appeared in a second study, on human thymus T cells.

The material sequenced was thymocytes. These receptors were collected from a boy under three years old with a congenital heart defect. Each CDR3 is given with its conserved first and last residue. Fields, in order: clone size, D gene, V gene, J gene, CDR3 DNA, CDR3 protein. The D gene is left open where the match is weak. Only some rows state a clone size, as once, few, many or a class for expanded clones.

-	-	TRBV13	TRBJ1-1	TGTGCCAGCAGCTGCGCGACTTCTGAAGCTTTCTTT	CASSCATSEAFF
-	-	TRBV21-1	TRBJ1-2	TGTGCCAGCAGCAAAGGGGGGGCAGGGGGCCCGAACTACTATGGCTACACCTTC	CASSKGGAGGPNYYGYTF
-	TRBD1	TRBV2	TRBJ2-3	TGTGCCAGCAGTGAAGCAAGGGACAGGGCACGCTTCACAGATACGCAGTATTTT	CASSEARDRARFTDTQYF
-	TRBD1	TRBV28	TRBJ2-7	TGTGCCAGCAGGGTCGGACAGGGAAGCTACGAGCAGTACTTC	CASRVGQGSYEQYF
-	-	TRBV7-9	TRBJ1-2	TGTGCCAGCACGAACTGTCTTAACTATGGCTACACCTTC	CASTNCLNYGYTF
few	-	TRBV28	TRBJ2-3	TGTGCCAACGCGGCGAGGGGGAAAATGGATACGCAGTATTTT	CANAARGKMDTQYF
-	-	TRBV28	TRBJ2-7	TGTGCCAGCAGTTTAAGGTACAGGGCAAGATACGAGCAGTACTTC	CASSLRYRARYEQYF
-	-	TRBV9	TRBJ2-1	TGTGCCAGCAGCGTCAGCGGAAGCTCCTACAATGAGCAGTTCTTC	CASSVSGSSYNEQFF
once	TRBD2	TRBV29-1	TRBJ2-1	TGCAGCGTTGGGTGTCCACTAGCGGCCAGACTCAAGACGAACAATGAGCAGTTCTTC	CSVGCPLAARLKTNNEQFF
-	-	TRBV11-3	TRBJ1-3	TGTGCCAGCAGCTTCTATCCTTTATATGGAAACACCATATATTTT	CASSFYPLYGNTIYF
-	TRBD1	TRBV5-1	TRBJ2-1	TGCGCCAGCAGCTTCGAGGGACAGGAAGGAGACAATGAGCAGTTCTTC	CASSFEGQEGDNEQFF
-	TRBD1	TRBV28	TRBJ1-4	TGTGCCAGCAGTTTTGAAGGGCCAGGGGGTGAAAAACTGTTTTTT	CASSFEGPGGEKLFF
-	-	TRBV10-3	TRBJ2-7	TGTGCCATCAGACCCGCGGCGGGGACGCCCCTCTCCTACGAGCAGTACTTC	CAIRPAAGTPLSYEQYF
-	TRBD2	TRBV5-6	TRBJ2-1	TGTGCCAGCAGCGCCACACCGGGACTAGCGGGAGGGAATGAGCAGTTCTTC	CASSATPGLAGGNEQFF
once	-	TRBV6-5	TRBJ2-7	TGTGCCAGCAGTTACTGTCAGCGGTCCGACGAGCAGTACTTC	CASSYCQRSDEQYF
once	-	TRBV27	TRBJ1-4	TGTGCCAGCAGTTCATTCCGGGACATCACTAATGAAAAACTGTTTTTT	CASSSFRDITNEKLFF
-	TRBD2	TRBV7-2	TRBJ2-7	TGTGCCAGCAGCTTACCGGAGCGGGAAGCAACCTACGAGCAGTACTTC	CASSLPEREATYEQYF
-	TRBD1	TRBV5-4	TRBJ1-2	TGTGCCAGCAGCTCGGGGACAGGGGAGTATGGCTACACCTTC	CASSSGTGEYGYTF
once	-	TRBV7-2	TRBJ2-7	TGTGCCAGCAGCGGACTGTCCTACGAGCAGTACTTC	CASSGLSYEQYF
few	TRBD2	TRBV18	TRBJ2-3	TGTGCCAGCTCACCAAAAAGGATGGCTAGCGGGGATTCTAGCACAGATACGCAGTATTTT	CASSPKRMASGDSSTDTQYF
-	-	TRBV6-5	TRBJ2-7	TGTGCCAGCAGTTATCAGGGATACGAGCAGTACTTC	CASSYQGYEQYF
-	TRBD1	TRBV27	TRBJ1-5	TGTGCCAGCAGTAAGTTCCCACCGGGACAGGGGGACTTCGCCCCCACTCAGCCCCAGCATTTT	CASSKFPPGQGDFAPTQPQHF
-	TRBD1	TRBV7-3	TRBJ2-7	TGTGCCAGCAGCTTAAATGGGACAGTGGGCGAGCAGTACTTC	CASSLNGTVGEQYF
-	-	TRBV6-1	TRBJ1-3	TGTGCCAGCAGGGTGAGCTCTGGAAACACCATATATTTT	CASRVSSGNTIYF
-	-	TRBV5-6	TRBJ1-6	TGTGCCAGCAGCTTGCCAGGGTATAATTCACCCCTCCACTTT	CASSLPGYNSPLHF
-	-	TRBV10-2	TRBJ2-7	TGCGCCAGCAGTGAGCCCCCCGCCCGCGGGCCCGGGGAGCAGTACTTC	CASSEPPARGPGEQYF
-	TRBD1	TRBV28	TRBJ2-2	TGTGCCAGTGAGGGGCAGGGGGCAGGGACCGGGGAGCTGTTTTTT	CASEGQGAGTGELFF
-	TRBD1	TRBV28	TRBJ2-5	TGTGCCAGCAGGCAAGGGACAGGGCGAGAGACCCAGTACTTC	CASRQGTGRETQYF
-	-	TRBV5-1	TRBJ2-5	TGCGCCAGCAGCTTGGAACAGGGTCAAGGAGAGACCCAGTACTTC	CASSLEQGQGETQYF
-	TRBD2	TRBV11-3	TRBJ2-7	TGTGCCAGCAGCGGGGGACTAGCGGGAGCCCGGGTATCCCACGAGCAGTACTTC	CASSGGLAGARVSHEQYF
-	-	TRBV6-4	TRBJ2-7	TGTGCCAGCAGTGACTCCCGCCCTTGGACTAACTACGAGCAGTACTTC	CASSDSRPWTNYEQYF
-	TRBD2	TRBV6-5	TRBJ2-1	TGTGCCAGCAGTTCTCGATTAGCGGGTGAGCAGTTCTTC	CASSSRLAGEQFF
-	-	TRBV27	TRBJ2-3	TGTGCCAGCAGCTCAGGCACTTCATTCACAGATACGCAGTATTTT	CASSSGTSFTDTQYF
once	TRBD1	TRBV29-1	TRBJ2-7	TGCAGCGTTGAGCGCGGGACAGGGAGCTCCTACGAGCAGTACTTC	CSVERGTGSSYEQYF
-	-	TRBV12-5	TRBJ2-5	TGTGCTAGTGGGGGACTCCAAGAGACCCAGTACTTC	CASGGLQETQYF
-	-	TRBV11-2	TRBJ1-2	TGTGCCAGCAGCTTAGCACAGAACTATGGCTACACCTTC	CASSLAQNYGYTF
-	TRBD2	TRBV28	TRBJ2-3	TGTGCCAGCAGCCCCTCCGGGACTAGCGGGAGGGCTACGCAGTATTTT	CASSPSGTSGRATQYF
-	-	TRBV19	TRBJ1-2	TGTGCCAGCGACAGCCCCCCTAACTATGGCTACACCTTC	CASDSPPNYGYTF
-	TRBD2	TRBV14	TRBJ2-5	TGTGCCAGCAGCCGAAGTATGGGGCGGGAGGGCCGGGAGACCCAGTACTTC	CASSRSMGREGRETQYF
-	-	TRBV14	TRBJ2-1	TGTGCCAGCAGGCAGTTGGACAATGAGCAGTTCTTC	CASRQLDNEQFF
-	-	TRBV28	TRBJ2-1	TGTGCCAGCAGCCCACCGGTACGCTCCTACAATGAGCAGTTCTTC	CASSPPVRSYNEQFF
once	TRBD2	TRBV19	TRBJ2-2	TGTGCCAGTAGTGAAGTGGGTAGCGGGAGCCGGGGCGGGGAGCTGTTTTTT	CASSEVGSGSRGGELFF
-	TRBD1	TRBV7-9	TRBJ1-1	TGTGCCGGCAGCTTAAATGTGTACAGGGGGACTGAAGCTTTCTTT	CAGSLNVYRGTEAFF
-	-	TRBV6-5	TRBJ1-2	TGTGCCAGCACGTCAGGGTATGGCTACACCTTC	CASTSGYGYTF
-	TRBD1	TRBV29-1	TRBJ1-1	TGCAGCGTTGAAGAGGTGAACAGGGGGGGGACTGAAGCTTTCTTT	CSVEEVNRGGTEAFF
-	-	TRBV9	TRBJ2-3	TGTGCCAGTGAGCCTCGGGAGGATACGCAGTATTTT	CASEPREDTQYF
-	-	TRBV7-2	TRBJ2-7	TGTGCCAGCAGCTTCCGGGACACCTACGAGCAGTACTTC	CASSFRDTYEQYF
-	TRBD1	TRBV2	TRBJ1-5	TGTGCCAGCAGAGGAGGGACAGTGCTAACCACGAAGGGGGTTTATAGCAATCAGCCCCAGCATTTT	CASRGGTVLTTKGVYSNQPQHF
-	TRBD1	TRBV28	TRBJ2-7	TGTGCCAGCAGTTTATTGAACAGGGGAAGCGAGCAGTACTTC	CASSLLNRGSEQYF
-	TRBD2	TRBV27	TRBJ2-1	TGTGCCAGCAGGTTGACTAGCGGTACCTACAATGAGCAGTTCTTC	CASRLTSGTYNEQFF
-	TRBD2	TRBV6-6	TRBJ2-1	TGTGCCAGCAGTCAGACTACTAGCGGGGCGAACAATGAGCAGTTCTTC	CASSQTTSGANNEQFF
-	-	TRBV9	TRBJ2-2	TGTGCCAGCAGCGTAGCCCCGGGACACTCGCACACCGGGGAGCTGTTTTTT	CASSVAPGHSHTGELFF
-	TRBD1	TRBV6-1	TRBJ2-7	TGTGCCAGCAGTAGACCGGACAGGTTTTCCGAGCAGTACTTC	CASSRPDRFSEQYF